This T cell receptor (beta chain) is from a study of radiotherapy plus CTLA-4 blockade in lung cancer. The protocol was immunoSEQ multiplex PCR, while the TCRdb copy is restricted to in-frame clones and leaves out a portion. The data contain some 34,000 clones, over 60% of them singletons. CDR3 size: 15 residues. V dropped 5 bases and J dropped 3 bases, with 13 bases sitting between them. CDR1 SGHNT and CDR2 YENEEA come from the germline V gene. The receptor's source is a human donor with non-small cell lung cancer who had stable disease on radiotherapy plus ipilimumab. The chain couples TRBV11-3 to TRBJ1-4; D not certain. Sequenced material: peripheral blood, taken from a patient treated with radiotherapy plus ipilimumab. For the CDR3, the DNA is TGTGCCAGCAGCCCCCCGGGAGGACCTAATGAAAAACTGTTTTTT. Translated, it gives CASSPPGGPNEKLFF. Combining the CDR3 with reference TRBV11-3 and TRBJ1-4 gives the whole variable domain EAGVVQSPRYKIIEKKQPVAFWCNPISGHNTLYWYLQNLGQGPELLIRYENEEAVDDSQLPKDRFSAERLKGVDSTLKIQPAELGDSAVYLCASSPPGGPNEKLFFGSGTQLSVL.